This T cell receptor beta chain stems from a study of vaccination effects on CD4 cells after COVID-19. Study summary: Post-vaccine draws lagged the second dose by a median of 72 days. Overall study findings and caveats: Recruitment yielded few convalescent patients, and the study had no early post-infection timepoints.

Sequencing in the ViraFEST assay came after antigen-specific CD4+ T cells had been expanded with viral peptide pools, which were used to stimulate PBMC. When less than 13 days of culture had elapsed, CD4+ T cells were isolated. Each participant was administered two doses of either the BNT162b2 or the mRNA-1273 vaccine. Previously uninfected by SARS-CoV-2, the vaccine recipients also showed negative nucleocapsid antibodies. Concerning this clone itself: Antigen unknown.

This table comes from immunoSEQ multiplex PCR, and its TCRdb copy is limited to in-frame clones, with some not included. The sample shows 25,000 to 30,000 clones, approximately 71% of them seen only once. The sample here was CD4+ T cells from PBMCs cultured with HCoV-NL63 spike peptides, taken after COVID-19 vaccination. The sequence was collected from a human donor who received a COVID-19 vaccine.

CDR3 region: CASSPRGTNNEQFF. The CDR3 nucleotides read TGTGCCAGCAGTCCCAGGGGGACGAACAATGAGCAGTTCTTC. The rearrangement uses TRBV6-5 and TRBJ2-1, with 7 nucleotides matching TRBD1. Trimming removed 5 bases from V and 5 bases from J; junction bases left unmatched: 6. Germline CDR1 reads MNHEY; CDR2 reads SVGAGI. This CDR3 spans 14 amino acids.